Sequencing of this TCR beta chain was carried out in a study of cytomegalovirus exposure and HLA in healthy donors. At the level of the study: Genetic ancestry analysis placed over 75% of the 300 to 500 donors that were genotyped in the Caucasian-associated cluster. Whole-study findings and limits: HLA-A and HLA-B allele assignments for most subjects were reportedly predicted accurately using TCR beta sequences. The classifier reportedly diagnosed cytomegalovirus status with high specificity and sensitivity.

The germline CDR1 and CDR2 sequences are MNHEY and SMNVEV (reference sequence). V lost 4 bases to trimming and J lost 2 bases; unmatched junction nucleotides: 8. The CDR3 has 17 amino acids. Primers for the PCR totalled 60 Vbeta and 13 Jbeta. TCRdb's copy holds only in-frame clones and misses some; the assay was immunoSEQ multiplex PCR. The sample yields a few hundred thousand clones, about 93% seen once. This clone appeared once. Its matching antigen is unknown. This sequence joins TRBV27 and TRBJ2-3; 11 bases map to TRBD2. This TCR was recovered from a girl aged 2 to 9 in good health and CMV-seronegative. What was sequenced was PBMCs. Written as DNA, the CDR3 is TGTGCCAGCAGTTCCCTGACTAGCGGGGCCCTCACAGATACGCAGTATTTT. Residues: CASSSLTSGALTDTQYF.